A few counts support the clone carrying this T cell receptor (beta chain). Sequencing was performed with immunoSEQ multiplex PCR; in TCRdb, only in-frame clones are kept and a portion is missing. The table has roughly 200,000 clones, 70% to 85% seen once. The data were obtained in a study of blood T cell repertoires in COVID-19. Across the whole study: Collection of acute and convalescent COVID-19 samples took place in the United States, Italy and Spain.

With 0 bases removed from V and 3 bases from J, the gap between germline ends came to 15 bases. Looked up from germline, CDR1 is MGHRA and CDR2 is YSYEKL. This CDR3 region has 17 residues. The chain employs TRBV4-1 and TRBJ1-5, with D tentatively TRBD1 (6 bases). The TCR originated in a human donor in a cohort sampled during active COVID-19. Input material: peripheral blood. The CDR3 sequence is CASSQDVRGQINQPQHF. The CDR3 DNA sequence: TGCGCCAGCAGCCAAGATGTCAGAGGACAGATCAATCAGCCCCAGCATTTT.